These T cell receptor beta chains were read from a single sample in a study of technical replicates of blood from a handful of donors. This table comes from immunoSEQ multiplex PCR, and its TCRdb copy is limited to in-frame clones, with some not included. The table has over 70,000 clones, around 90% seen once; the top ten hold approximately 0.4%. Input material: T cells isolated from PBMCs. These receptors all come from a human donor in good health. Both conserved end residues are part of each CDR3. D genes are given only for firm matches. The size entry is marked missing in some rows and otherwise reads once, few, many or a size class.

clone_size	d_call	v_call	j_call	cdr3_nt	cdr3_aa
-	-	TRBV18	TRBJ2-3	TGTGCCAGCTCACCGGGGCAGGGGTCCACAGATACGCAGTATTTT	CASSPGQGSTDTQYF
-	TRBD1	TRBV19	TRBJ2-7	TGTGCCAGTACACCCGACGCGTATCTCAGGACAGGGAACTATTACGAGCAGTACTTC	CASTPDAYLRTGNYYEQYF
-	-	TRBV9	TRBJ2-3	TGTGCCAGCAGCCCTAGGGGCTCAGATACGCAGTATTTT	CASSPRGSDTQYF
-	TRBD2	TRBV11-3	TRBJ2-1	TGTGCCAGCAGCGCAAGCGGGAGTTGGGTTGAGCAGTTCTTC	CASSASGSWVEQFF
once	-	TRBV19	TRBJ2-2	TGTGCCAGTAGAGCCGCGCAAGGGGAGCTGTTTTTT	CASRAAQGELFF
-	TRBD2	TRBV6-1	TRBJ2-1	TGTGCCAGCGAGGAGGGAGGGCCCTACAATGAGCAGTTCTTC	CASEEGGPYNEQFF
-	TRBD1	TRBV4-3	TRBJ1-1	TGCGCCAGCAGCCAAGATTCCAGGGGGTATGAAGCTTTCTTT	CASSQDSRGYEAFF
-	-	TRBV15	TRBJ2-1	TGTGCCACCAGCAGAGATCTTAACAATGAGCAGTTCTTC	CATSRDLNNEQFF
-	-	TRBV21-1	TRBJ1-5	TGTGCCAGCAGCAAAGACCGGGAGAATCAGCCCCAGCATTTT	CASSKDRENQPQHF
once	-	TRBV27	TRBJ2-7	TGTGCCAGCAGCCCGGGAGCCTACGAGCAGTACTTC	CASSPGAYEQYF
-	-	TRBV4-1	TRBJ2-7	TGCGCCAGCAGCCAAGCCCAGACCAGAGGCTACGAGCAGTACTTC	CASSQAQTRGYEQYF
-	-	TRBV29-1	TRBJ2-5	TGCAGCGTTACCGGGGTTTTAGGAGAGACCCAGTACTTC	CSVTGVLGETQYF
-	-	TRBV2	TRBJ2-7	TGTGCCAGCATGACATCCTACGAGCAGTACTTC	CASMTSYEQYF
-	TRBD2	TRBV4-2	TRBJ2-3	TGTGCCAGCAGCCAAGAGCTCCCCGGGGGACTAGCGGGAGGTAGGACAGATACGCAGTATTTT	CASSQELPGGLAGGRTDTQYF
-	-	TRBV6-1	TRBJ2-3	TGTGCCAGCTGGGCGGGCATTGGGGCAGATACGCAGTATTTT	CASWAGIGADTQYF
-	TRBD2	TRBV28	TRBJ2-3	TGTGCCAGCAGGGAAAGCGGGAGTTACACAGATACGCAGTATTTT	CASRESGSYTDTQYF
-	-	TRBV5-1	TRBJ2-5	TGCGCCAGCAGCTCAAAATGGAGGGGTGGCGAGACCCAGTACTTC	CASSSKWRGGETQYF
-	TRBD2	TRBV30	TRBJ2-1	TGTGCCTGGAGCCCGGGACTAGCGGGATCGGGTGAGCAGTTCTTC	CAWSPGLAGSGEQFF
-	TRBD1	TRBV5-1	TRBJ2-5	TGCGCCAGCAGGGCTCCCGGGACAGGGATGGAGACCCAGTACTTC	CASRAPGTGMETQYF
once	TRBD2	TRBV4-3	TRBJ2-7	TGCGCCAGCAGCCCCGGACTAGCGCACCTCTACGAGCAGTACTTC	CASSPGLAHLYEQYF
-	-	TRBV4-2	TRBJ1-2	TGTGCCAGCAGCCAAGAGTACAGTTACTATGGCTACACCTTC	CASSQEYSYYGYTF
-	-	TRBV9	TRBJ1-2	TGTGCCAGCAGCAAGTCAGGGAGGAGTGGCTACACCTTC	CASSKSGRSGYTF
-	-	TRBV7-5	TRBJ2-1	TGTGCCAGAAGCTTCTCTAGCGGGAGGCGGTGGGGTGAGCAGTTCTTC	CARSFSSGRRWGEQFF
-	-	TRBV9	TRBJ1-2	TGTGCCAGCAGCCCCGGACAAACAGCAGTCTATGGCTACACCTTC	CASSPGQTAVYGYTF
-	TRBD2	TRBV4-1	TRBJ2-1	TGCGCCAGCAGCCAAGAACTAGCGCCCACCTACAATGAGCAGTTCTTC	CASSQELAPTYNEQFF
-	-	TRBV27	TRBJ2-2	TGTGCCAGCAGTAAAGTCGCTTCCAGGGGCACCGGGGAGCTGTTTTTT	CASSKVASRGTGELFF
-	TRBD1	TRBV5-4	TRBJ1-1	TGTGCCAGCAGCCCAAGGACAGGGGTGAACACTGAAGCTTTCTTT	CASSPRTGVNTEAFF
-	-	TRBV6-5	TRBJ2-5	TGTGCCAGCAGTCCCCCCGGGACAAGGGAGACCCAGTACTTC	CASSPPGTRETQYF
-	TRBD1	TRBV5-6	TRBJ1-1	TGTGCCAGCAGCTTGTTCCTAACCTCCGGGACAGCCGATGAAGCTTTCTTT	CASSLFLTSGTADEAFF
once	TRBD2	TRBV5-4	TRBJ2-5	TGTGCCAGCAGCTTGCGGGGACTAGCGGAAGAGACCCAGTACTTC	CASSLRGLAEETQYF
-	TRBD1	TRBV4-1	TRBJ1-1	TGCGCCAGCAGCCAAGTCCCGGACAGGGACAACACTGAAGCTTTCTTT	CASSQVPDRDNTEAFF
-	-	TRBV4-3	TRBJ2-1	TGCGCCAGCAGGAGGTACCAAAGCTCCTACAATGAGCAGTTCTTC	CASRRYQSSYNEQFF
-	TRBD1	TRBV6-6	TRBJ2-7	TGTGCCAGCAGTAGGGACAGTAACTACGAGCAGTACTTC	CASSRDSNYEQYF
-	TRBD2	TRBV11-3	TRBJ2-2	TGTGCCAGCAGCTTAGTAGCGGGGGTCCGGGGGGAGCTGTTTTTT	CASSLVAGVRGELFF
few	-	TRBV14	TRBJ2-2	TGTGCCAGCAGCCAAGACACAGTCTACACCGGGGAGCTGTTTTTT	CASSQDTVYTGELFF
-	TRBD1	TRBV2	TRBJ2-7	TGTGCCGGCCGGGACAGTCTTTACGAGCAGTACTTC	CAGRDSLYEQYF